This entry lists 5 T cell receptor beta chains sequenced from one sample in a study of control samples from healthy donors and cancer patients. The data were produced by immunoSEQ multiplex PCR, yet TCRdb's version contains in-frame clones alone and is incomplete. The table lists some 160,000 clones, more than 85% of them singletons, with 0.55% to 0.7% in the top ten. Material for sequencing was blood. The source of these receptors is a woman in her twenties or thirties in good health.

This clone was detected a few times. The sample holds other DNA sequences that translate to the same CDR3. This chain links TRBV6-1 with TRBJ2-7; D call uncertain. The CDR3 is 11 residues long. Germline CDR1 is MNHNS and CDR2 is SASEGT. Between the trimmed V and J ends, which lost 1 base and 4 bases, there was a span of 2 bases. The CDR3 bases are TGTGCCAGCAGTGAAGGGTACGAGCAGTACTTC. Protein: CASSEGYEQYF.

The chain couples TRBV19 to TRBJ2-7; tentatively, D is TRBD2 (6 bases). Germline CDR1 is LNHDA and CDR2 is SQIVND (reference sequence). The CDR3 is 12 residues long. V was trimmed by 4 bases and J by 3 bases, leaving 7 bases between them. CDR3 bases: TGTGCCAGTAGTAAGGAGGGCTACGAGCAGTACTTC. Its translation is CASSKEGYEQYF.

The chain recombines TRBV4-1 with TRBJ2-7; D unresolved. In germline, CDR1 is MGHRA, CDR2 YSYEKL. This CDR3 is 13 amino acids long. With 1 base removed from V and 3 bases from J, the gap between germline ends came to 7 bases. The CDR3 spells CASSQVQRYEQYF. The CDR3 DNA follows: TGCGCCAGCAGCCAAGTGCAACGCTACGAGCAGTACTTC.

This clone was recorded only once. The CDR3 loop is CASSPTSARPYEQYF. The CDR3 DNA is TGCGCCAGCAGCCCCACTAGCGCCCGTCCCTACGAGCAGTACTTC. This chain links TRBV5-1 with TRBJ2-7, with 7 bases fitting TRBD2. V shed 4 bases and J 2 bases; nucleotides not matched to a gene: 9. The V gene's germline CDR1 is SGHRS and CDR2 YFSETQ. The CDR3 consists of 15 residues.

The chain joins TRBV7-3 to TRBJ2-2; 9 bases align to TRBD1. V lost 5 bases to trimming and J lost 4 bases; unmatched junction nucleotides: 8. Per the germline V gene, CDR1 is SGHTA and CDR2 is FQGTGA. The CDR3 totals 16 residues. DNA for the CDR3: TGTGCCAGCAGCAAAGGGACAGGGATCGTCACCGGGGAGCTGTTTTTT. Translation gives CASSKGTGIVTGELFF. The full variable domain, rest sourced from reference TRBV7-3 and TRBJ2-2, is GAGVSQTPSNKVTEKGKYVELRCDPISGHTALYWYRQSLGQGPEFLIYFQGTGAADDSGLPNDRFFAVRPEGSVSTLKIQRTERGDSAVYLCASSKGTGIVTGELFFGEGSRLTVL.